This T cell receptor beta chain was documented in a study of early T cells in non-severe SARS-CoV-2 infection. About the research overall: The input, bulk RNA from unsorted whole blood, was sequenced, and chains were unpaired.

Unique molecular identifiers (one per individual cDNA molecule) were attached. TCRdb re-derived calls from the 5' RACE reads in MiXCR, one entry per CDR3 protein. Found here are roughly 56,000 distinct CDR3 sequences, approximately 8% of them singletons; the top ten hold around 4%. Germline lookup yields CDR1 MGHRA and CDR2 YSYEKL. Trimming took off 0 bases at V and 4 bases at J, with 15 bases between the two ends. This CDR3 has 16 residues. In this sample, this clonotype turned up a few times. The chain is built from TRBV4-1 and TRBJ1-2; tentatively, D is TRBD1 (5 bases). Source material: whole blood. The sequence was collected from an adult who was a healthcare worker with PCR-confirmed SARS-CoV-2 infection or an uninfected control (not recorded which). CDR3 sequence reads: CASSQERRQSFYGYTF. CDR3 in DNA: TGCGCCAGCAGCCAAGAACGGCGACAGTCATTCTATGGCTACACCTTC.